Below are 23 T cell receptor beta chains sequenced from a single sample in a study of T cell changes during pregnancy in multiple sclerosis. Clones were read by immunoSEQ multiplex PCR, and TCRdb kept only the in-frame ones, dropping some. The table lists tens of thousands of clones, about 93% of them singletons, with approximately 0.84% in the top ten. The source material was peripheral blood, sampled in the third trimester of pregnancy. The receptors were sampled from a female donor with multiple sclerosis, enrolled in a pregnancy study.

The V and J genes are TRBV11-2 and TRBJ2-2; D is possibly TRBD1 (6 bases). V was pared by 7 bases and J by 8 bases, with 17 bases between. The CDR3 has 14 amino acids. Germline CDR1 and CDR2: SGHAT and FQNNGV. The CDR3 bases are TGTGCCAGCAACCAGAACTGGGGGCCTGGGGAGCTGTTTTTT. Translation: CASNQNWGPGELFF.

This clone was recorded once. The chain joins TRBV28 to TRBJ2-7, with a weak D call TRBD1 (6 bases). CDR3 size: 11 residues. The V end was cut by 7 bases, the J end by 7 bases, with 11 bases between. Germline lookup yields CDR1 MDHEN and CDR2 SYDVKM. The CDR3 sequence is CASTGAGEQYF. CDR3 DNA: TGTGCCAGCACAGGGGCCGGGGAGCAGTACTTC.

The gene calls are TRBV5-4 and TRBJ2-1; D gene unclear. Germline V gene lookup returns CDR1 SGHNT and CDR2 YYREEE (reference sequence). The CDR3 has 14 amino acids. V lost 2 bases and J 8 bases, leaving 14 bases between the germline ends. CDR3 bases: TGTGCCAGCAGCTTCGCTCCTACAGCTTATGAGCAGTTCTTC. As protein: CASSFAPTAYEQFF.

In nucleotides, the CDR3 is TGTGCCAGCAGTTACGGGAGACAGGGGAACACTGAAGCTTTCTTT. This encodes CASSYGRQGNTEAFF. J is TRBJ1-1 and V is TRBV6-6; 7 bases align to TRBD1. The germline CDR1 and CDR2 sequences are MNHNY and SVGAGI (reference sequence). V shed 2 bases and J 1 base; nucleotides not matched to a gene: 4. The CDR3 totals 15 residues.

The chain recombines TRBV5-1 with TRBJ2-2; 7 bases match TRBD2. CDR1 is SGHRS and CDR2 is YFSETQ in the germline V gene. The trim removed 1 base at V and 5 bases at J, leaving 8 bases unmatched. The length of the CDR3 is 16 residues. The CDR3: CASSLPPGGGTGELFF. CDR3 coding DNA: TGCGCCAGCAGCTTGCCCCCGGGAGGCGGAACCGGGGAGCTGTTTTTT.

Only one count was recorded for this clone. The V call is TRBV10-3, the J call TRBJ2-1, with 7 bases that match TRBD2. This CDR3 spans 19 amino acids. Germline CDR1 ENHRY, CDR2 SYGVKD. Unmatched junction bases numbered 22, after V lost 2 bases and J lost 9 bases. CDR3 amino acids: CAISETGTTPRGMVGEQFF. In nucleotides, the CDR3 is TGTGCCATCAGTGAGACCGGGACTACGCCCCGGGGGATGGTGGGTGAGCAGTTCTTC.

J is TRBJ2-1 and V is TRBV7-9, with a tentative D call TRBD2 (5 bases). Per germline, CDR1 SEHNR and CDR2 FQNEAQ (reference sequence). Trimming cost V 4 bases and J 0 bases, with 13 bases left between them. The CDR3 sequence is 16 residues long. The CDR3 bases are TGTGCCAGCAGCTCCTTTTTGGGGAGCTCCTACAATGAGCAGTTCTTC. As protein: CASSSFLGSSYNEQFF.

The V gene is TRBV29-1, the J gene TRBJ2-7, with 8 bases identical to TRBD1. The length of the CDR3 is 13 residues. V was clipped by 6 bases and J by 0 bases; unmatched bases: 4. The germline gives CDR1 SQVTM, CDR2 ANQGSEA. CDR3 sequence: CSVRDRSSYEQYF. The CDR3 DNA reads TGCAGCGTCCGGGACAGGAGCTCCTACGAGCAGTACTTC.

CDR3 amino acids: CASSYQGSYEQYF. CDR3 nucleotides: TGTGCCAGCAGTTACCAGGGCTCCTACGAGCAGTACTTC. The rearrangement links TRBV6-5 to TRBJ2-7; perhaps TRBD1 as D (5 bases). The CDR3 length is 13 residues. Germline CDR1 and CDR2: MNHEY and SVGAGI. Between the trimmed V and J ends, which lost 2 bases and 0 bases, there was a span of 5 bases.

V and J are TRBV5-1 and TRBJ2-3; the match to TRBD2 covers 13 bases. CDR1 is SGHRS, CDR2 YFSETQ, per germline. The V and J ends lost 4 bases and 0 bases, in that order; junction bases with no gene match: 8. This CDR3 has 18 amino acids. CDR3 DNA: TGCGCCAGCAGCCGGGGGACTAGCGGGATTCCTAGCACAGATACGCAGTATTTT. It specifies CASSRGTSGIPSTDTQYF.

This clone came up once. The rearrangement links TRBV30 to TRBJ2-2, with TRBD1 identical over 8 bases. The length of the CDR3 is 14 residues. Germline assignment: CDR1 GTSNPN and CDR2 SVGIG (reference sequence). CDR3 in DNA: TGTGCGGTGGACAGGGAAGTTTTCCCCGGGGAGCTGTTTTTT. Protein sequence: CAVDREVFPGELFF. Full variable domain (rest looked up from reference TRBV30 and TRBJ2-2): SQTIHQWPATLVQPVGSPLSLECTVEGTSNPNLYWYRQAAGRGLQLLFYSVGIGQISSEVPQNLSASRPQDRQFILSSKKLLLSDSGFYLCAVDREVFPGELFFGEGSRLTVL.

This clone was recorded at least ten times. Written as DNA, the CDR3 is TGCGCCAGCAGCCAAGGGAACGGGGATGGCTACACCTTC. Amino acid sequence: CASSQGNGDGYTF. V and J are TRBV4-1 and TRBJ1-2, with D uncertain. This CDR3 has 13 amino acids. Deletions cut 1 base from V and 6 bases from J, with 9 bases between. Germline-derived CDR1 and CDR2 are MGHRA and YSYEKL.

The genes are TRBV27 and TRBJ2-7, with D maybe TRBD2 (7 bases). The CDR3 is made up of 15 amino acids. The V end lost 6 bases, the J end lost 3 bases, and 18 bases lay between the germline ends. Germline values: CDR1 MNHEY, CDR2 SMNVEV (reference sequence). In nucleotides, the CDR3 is TGTGCCAGCAGGGCCTCGGGGGGCCCCCTCTACGAGCAGTACTTC. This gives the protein CASRASGGPLYEQYF.

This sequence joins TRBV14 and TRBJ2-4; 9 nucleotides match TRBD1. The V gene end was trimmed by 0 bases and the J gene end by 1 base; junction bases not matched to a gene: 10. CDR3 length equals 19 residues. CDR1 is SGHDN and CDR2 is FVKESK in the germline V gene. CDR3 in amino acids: CASSQDGTGGSLAKNIQYF. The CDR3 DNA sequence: TGTGCCAGCAGCCAAGATGGCACAGGGGGCTCTTTGGCCAAAAACATTCAGTACTTC.

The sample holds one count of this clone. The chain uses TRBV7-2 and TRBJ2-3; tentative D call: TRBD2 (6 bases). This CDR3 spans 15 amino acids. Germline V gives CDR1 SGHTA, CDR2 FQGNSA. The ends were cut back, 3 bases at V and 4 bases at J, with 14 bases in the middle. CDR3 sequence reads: CASSFARGDADTQYF. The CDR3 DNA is TGTGCCAGCAGCTTTGCGCGGGGAGATGCAGATACGCAGTATTTT.

The CDR3 here is CASSSSQGAGANVLTF. The CDR3 DNA sequence: TGTGCCAGCAGTTCCTCCCAGGGCGCTGGGGCCAACGTCCTGACTTTC. The rearrangement joins TRBV27 to TRBJ2-6, with a possible D match to TRBD1 (5 bases). The V end lost 4 bases, the J end lost 2 bases, and 12 bases lay between the germline ends. Germline values: CDR1 MNHEY, CDR2 SMNVEV (reference sequence). The CDR3 has 16 residues.

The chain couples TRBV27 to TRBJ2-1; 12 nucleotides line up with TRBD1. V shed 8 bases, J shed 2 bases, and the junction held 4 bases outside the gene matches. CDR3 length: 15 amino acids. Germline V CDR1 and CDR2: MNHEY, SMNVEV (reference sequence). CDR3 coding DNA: TGTGCCAGCCTGAGGGACAGGGGGCCCTACAATGAGCAGTTCTTC. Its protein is CASLRDRGPYNEQFF.

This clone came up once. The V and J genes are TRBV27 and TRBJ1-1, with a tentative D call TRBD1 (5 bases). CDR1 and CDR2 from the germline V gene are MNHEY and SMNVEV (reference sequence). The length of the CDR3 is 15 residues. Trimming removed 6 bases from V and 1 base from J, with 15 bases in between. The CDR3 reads CASSRGGTPNTEAFF. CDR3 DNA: TGTGCCAGCAGCCGAGGAGGGACCCCGAACACTGAAGCTTTCTTT.

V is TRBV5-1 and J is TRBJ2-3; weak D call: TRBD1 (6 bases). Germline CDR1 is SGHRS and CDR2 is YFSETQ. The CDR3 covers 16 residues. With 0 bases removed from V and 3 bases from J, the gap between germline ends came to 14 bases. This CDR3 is CASSLERRGGTDTQYF. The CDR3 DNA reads TGCGCCAGCAGCTTGGAAAGGCGAGGGGGAACAGATACGCAGTATTTT.

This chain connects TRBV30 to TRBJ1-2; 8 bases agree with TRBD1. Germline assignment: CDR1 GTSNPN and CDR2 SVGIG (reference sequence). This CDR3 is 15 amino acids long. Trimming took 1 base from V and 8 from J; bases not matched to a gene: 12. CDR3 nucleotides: TGTGCCTGGAGTGCCGGGACAGGAGATATTAACGGCTACACCTTC. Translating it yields CAWSAGTGDINGYTF. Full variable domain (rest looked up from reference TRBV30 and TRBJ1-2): SQTIHQWPATLVQPVGSPLSLECTVEGTSNPNLYWYRQAAGRGLQLLFYSVGIGQISSEVPQNLSASRPQDRQFILSSKKLLLSDSGFYLCAWSAGTGDINGYTFGSGTRLTVV.

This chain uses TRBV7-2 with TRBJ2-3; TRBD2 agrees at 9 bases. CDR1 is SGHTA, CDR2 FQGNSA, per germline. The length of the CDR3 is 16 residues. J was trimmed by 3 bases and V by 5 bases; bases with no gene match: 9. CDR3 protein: CASSPSGRSVTDTQYF. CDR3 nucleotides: TGTGCCAGCAGCCCAAGCGGGAGGAGTGTGACAGATACGCAGTATTTT.

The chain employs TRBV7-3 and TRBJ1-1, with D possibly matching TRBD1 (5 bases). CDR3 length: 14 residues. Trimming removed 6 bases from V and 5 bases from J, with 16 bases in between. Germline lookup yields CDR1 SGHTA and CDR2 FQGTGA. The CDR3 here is CASSQPTVSTEAFF. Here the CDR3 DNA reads TGTGCCAGCAGTCAACCGACAGTATCGACTGAAGCTTTCTTT.

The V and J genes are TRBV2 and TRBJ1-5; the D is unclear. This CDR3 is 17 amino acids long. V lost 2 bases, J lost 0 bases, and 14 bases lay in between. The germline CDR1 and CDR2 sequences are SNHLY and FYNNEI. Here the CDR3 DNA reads TGTGCCAGCAGTGAATTGAGGATTCCAAATAGCAATCAGCCCCAGCATTTT. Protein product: CASSELRIPNSNQPQHF.